The T cell receptor (beta chain) under discussion was sequenced for a study of shared clonotypes between healthy human individuals. Naive CD8 cells were CD45RO-negative, positively selected for CCR7, excluding terminally differentiated effector memory CD45RA+ cells. Method: immunoSEQ multiplex PCR; TCRdb's copy keeps in-frame clones and lacks some. The sample records around 2,000,000 clones, about 93% being singletons. The V end was cut by 2 bases, the J end by 9 bases, with 11 bases between. In germline, CDR1 is MDHEN, CDR2 SYDVKM. CDR3 length equals 13 residues. V and J are TRBV28 and TRBJ1-5; possibly TRBD1 for D (6 bases). The sequencing sample was made of naive CD8+ T cells from PBMCs. The receptor's source is a man aged 18 to 30 in good health. Some clones in this sample may be carry-over from other donors' samples. DNA for the CDR3: TGTGCCAGCAGTTTACGTACAGGGCCGCCCCAGCATTTT. Its translation is CASSLRTGPPQHF.